A single sample gave rise to the 7 T cell receptor beta chains below, sequenced in a study of response to subunit inactivated influenza vaccine. TCRdb passed the RT-PCR reads through MiXCR, listing each CDR3 protein once. The data contain under 800,000 distinct CDR3 sequences, about 15% of them singletons. The sequenced sample was PBMCs from blood, obtained approximately 15 days before vaccination. These receptors were taken from a man in his forties or fifties who received an inactivated influenza vaccine.

There are many counts of this clonotype. The chain combines TRBV20-1 with TRBJ2-5, with 12 bases that match TRBD2. This CDR3 contains 16 residues. Germline V gene data show CDR1 as DFQATT and CDR2 as SNEGSKA (reference sequence). Germline trimming cut 3 bases from V and 0 bases from J; bases unmatched to any gene: 5. The CDR3: CSARKLAGGYQETQYF. CDR3 sequence (DNA): TGCAGTGCTAGGAAGCTAGCGGGGGGGTACCAAGAGACCCAGTACTTC.

The chain couples TRBV4-1 to TRBJ2-3, with D possibly matching TRBD2 (6 bases). The V end was cut by 1 base, the J end by 2 bases, with 19 bases between. Per germline, CDR1 MGHRA and CDR2 YSYEKL. The CDR3 has 18 residues. The CDR3 DNA reads as TGCGCCAGCAGCCAAGCGGGTCTGCGGGGTCTGGTCACAGATACGCAGTATTTT. Translation: CASSQAGLRGLVTDTQYF.

A few counts support this clonotype. The chain recombines TRBV6-1 with TRBJ1-4; 10 nucleotides agree with TRBD1. Germline CDR1 MNHNS, CDR2 SASEGT. V lost 6 bases and J lost 8; bases outside the gene matches: 9. The CDR3 sequence is 15 residues long. The CDR3 is CASSLSGTGDEKLFF. CDR3 coding DNA: TGTGCCAGCAGCTTGTCCGGGACAGGGGACGAAAAACTGTTTTTT.

The rearrangement joins TRBV4-1 to TRBJ1-2, with 7 bases fitting TRBD1. The CDR3 sequence is 16 residues long. The V segment lost 0 bases and the J segment 0 bases; nucleotides outside the gene matches: 4. The germline CDR1 and CDR2 sequences are MGHRA and YSYEKL. CDR3 DNA: TGCGCCAGCAGCCAAGATGGCCAGGGGGCTAACTATGGCTACACCTTC. This gives the protein CASSQDGQGANYGYTF.

This rearrangement joins TRBV4-3 to TRBJ2-2, with TRBD2 identical over 7 bases. Trimming cost V 0 bases and J 5 bases; bases outside gene matches: 9. From germline, CDR1 is LGHNA and CDR2 YSLEER. The CDR3 has 17 residues. CDR3 loop: CASSQEGGQGETGELFF. Written as DNA, the CDR3 is TGCGCCAGCAGCCAAGAGGGAGGGCAGGGAGAAACCGGGGAGCTGTTTTTT.

The chain combines TRBV25-1 with TRBJ2-5, with no clear D. Trimming shortened V by 8 bases and J by 1 base, and 8 bases separated the two germline ends. This CDR3 comprises 12 residues. Germline CDR1 MGHDK, CDR2 SYGVNS. The CDR3 loop is CASDGSQETQYF. For the CDR3, the DNA is TGTGCCAGCGACGGATCCCAAGAGACCCAGTACTTC.

This clonotype came up a few times. The chain couples TRBV20-1 to TRBJ2-1; 13 bases agree with TRBD2. V was clipped by 6 bases and J by 8 bases; unmatched bases: 10. Germline V gene sequence: CDR1 DFQATT, CDR2 SNEGSKA (reference sequence). The CDR3 runs to 15 residues. In DNA, the CDR3 is TGCAGTGCAAAACTAGCGGGAGGGGGGGTCGATGAGCAGTTCTTC. This encodes CSAKLAGGGVDEQFF.